Presented here are 20 T cell receptor beta chains from one specimen sequenced in a study of shared clonotypes between healthy human individuals. Naive-designated CD8 cells lacked CD45RO, were positively enriched for CCR7, and omitted terminally differentiated effector memory CD45RA+ cells. The method was immunoSEQ multiplex PCR; TCRdb's version includes in-frame clones alone and lacks a portion of them. The table lists about 580,000 clones, 95% to 98% of them singletons, with 0.3% to 0.35% in the top ten. Specimen: naive CD8+ T cells sorted from blood. The receptors shown here come from a young man in good health.

As concerns this clone: This sample includes further DNA sequences coding for the same CDR3. The V gene is TRBV19, the J gene TRBJ2-7; 11 bases match TRBD1. The junction had 4 bases not matched to a gene; V was cut back by 5 bases and J by 4 bases. The CDR3 totals 14 residues. Germline V CDR1 and CDR2: LNHDA, SQIVND (reference sequence). CDR3 loop: CASSPGQGAYEQYF. For the CDR3, the DNA is TGTGCCAGTAGTCCTGGACAGGGGGCATACGAGCAGTACTTC.

The genes are TRBV27 and TRBJ2-3, with 13 nucleotides matching TRBD2. Germline V gives CDR1 MNHEY, CDR2 SMNVEV (reference sequence). CDR3 length equals 16 residues. Trimming removed 6 bases from V and 2 bases from J; junction bases left unmatched: 5. CDR3 in amino acids: CASSSGTSGNTDTQYF. Written as DNA, the CDR3 is TGTGCCAGCAGCTCAGGGACTAGCGGGAACACAGATACGCAGTATTTT.

This clone was found once. The chain employs TRBV7-6 and TRBJ1-4; 10 bases match TRBD1. Germline V CDR1 and CDR2: SGHVS, FNYEAQ. This CDR3 comprises 15 residues. V was pared by 4 bases and J by 10 bases, with 9 bases of the junction left unmatched. CDR3 DNA: TGTGCCAGCAGCTCGGGACAGGGGAGACTCGGAAAACTGTTTTTT. It translates to CASSSGQGRLGKLFF.

This chain uses TRBV11-2 with TRBJ1-2, with a tentative D call TRBD1 (6 bases). Germline CDR1 reads SGHAT; CDR2 reads FQNNGV. V was clipped by 3 bases and J by 0 bases, with 17 bases between them. The CDR3 contains 17 residues. The CDR3 is CASSFLRTEEANYGYTF. DNA of the CDR3: TGTGCCAGCAGCTTCCTCCGGACAGAAGAAGCTAACTATGGCTACACCTTC. The variable domain in full, with the rest retrieved from reference TRBV11-2 and TRBJ1-2, is EAGVAQSPRYKIIEKRQSVAFWCNPISGHATLYWYQQILGQGPKLLIQFQNNGVVDDSQLPKDRFSAERLKGVDSTLKIQPAKLEDSAVYLCASSFLRTEEANYGYTFGSGTRLTVV.

The chain has TRBV6-1 and TRBJ1-1; TRBD1 agrees at 8 bases. The CDR3 extends over 14 amino acids. With 3 bases clipped from V and 1 base from J, the junction kept 1 base outside the gene matches. CDR1 is MNHNS, CDR2 SASEGT, per germline. DNA of the CDR3: TGTGCCAGCAGTGACCAGGGGGCGAACACTGAAGCTTTCTTT. It codes for CASSDQGANTEAFF.

The chain uses TRBV7-9 and TRBJ2-5; 9 bases match TRBD1. V shed 5 bases, J shed 4 bases, and the junction held 5 bases outside the gene matches. Germline assignment: CDR1 SEHNR and CDR2 FQNEAQ (reference sequence). CDR3 length equals 14 residues. DNA for the CDR3: TGTGCCAGCAGCATAACAGGGGGCGCAGAGACCCAGTACTTC. This gives the protein CASSITGGAETQYF.

The V call is TRBV7-9, the J call TRBJ1-2; a possible D gene is TRBD1 (5 bases). CDR3 size: 17 residues. Germline CDR1 and CDR2: SEHNR and FQNEAQ (reference sequence). Trimming removed 3 bases from V and 3 bases from J, with 20 bases in between. Here the CDR3 reads CASSFQGGAGVYYGYTF. The CDR3 nucleotides are TGTGCCAGCAGCTTCCAGGGTGGGGCAGGCGTTTACTATGGCTACACCTTC.

The chain couples TRBV6-6 to TRBJ1-5, with 7 bases identical to TRBD1. Losses at the gene ends were 5 bases for V and 1 base for J; bases not matched to a gene: 2. This CDR3 region has 14 residues. Per the germline V gene, CDR1 is MNHNY and CDR2 is SVGAGI (reference sequence). CDR3 sequence reads: CASSLDRSNQPQHF. CDR3 DNA sequence: TGTGCCAGCAGTCTGGACAGGAGCAATCAGCCCCAGCATTTT.

Notes on this clone: The same CDR3 can be traced to other DNA sequences in this sample. The chain links TRBV7-2 to TRBJ2-7; TRBD2 agrees at 7 bases. V was pared by 1 base and J by 4 bases, with 1 base of the junction left unmatched. This CDR3 contains 13 residues. Per germline, CDR1 SGHTA and CDR2 FQGNSA. The CDR3 DNA reads TGTGCCAGCAGCTTAGTTAGCGGGTACGAGCAGTACTTC. Translated: CASSLVSGYEQYF.

J is TRBJ2-1 and V is TRBV4-1, with D unresolved. CDR3 size: 14 residues. Germline CDR1 MGHRA, CDR2 YSYEKL. Trimming took off 0 bases at V and 8 bases at J, with 11 bases between the two ends. The CDR3 DNA reads as TGCGCCAGCAGCCAAGAGGGTCCATTCGATGAGCAGTTCTTC. Translating it yields CASSQEGPFDEQFF.

This sequence joins TRBV9 and TRBJ1-2; D possibly corresponds to TRBD1 (6 bases). CDR3 length: 15 residues. V lost 4 bases, J lost 4 bases, and 17 bases lay in between. Looked up from germline, CDR1 is SGDLS and CDR2 is YYNGEE. CDR3 amino acids: CASSPGQLGAYGYTF. The CDR3 DNA reads as TGTGCCAGCAGCCCAGGACAGCTCGGGGCCTATGGCTACACCTTC.

This rearrangement joins TRBV4-3 to TRBJ2-7; the match to TRBD1 covers 8 bases. The V segment lost 4 bases and the J segment 3 bases; nucleotides outside the gene matches: 5. CDR1 and CDR2 (germline): LGHNA, YSLEER. The CDR3 has 14 residues. The CDR3 region has the DNA TGCGCCAGCAGCCTCGGGACAGGAGTCTACGAGCAGTACTTC. The encoded protein is CASSLGTGVYEQYF.

V and J are TRBV11-2 and TRBJ2-5, with TRBD2 matching 8 bases. The CDR3 is 14 residues long. Per the germline V gene, CDR1 is SGHAT and CDR2 is FQNNGV. The J segment lost 7 bases and the V segment lost 5 bases, leaving 9 bases of the junction unmatched. The CDR3 here is CASSNEREYGTQYF. The CDR3 bases are TGTGCCAGCAGCAATGAGCGGGAGTACGGGACCCAGTACTTC.

The chain combines TRBV7-9 with TRBJ2-2, with 8 bases fitting TRBD1. The V gene's germline CDR1 is SEHNR and CDR2 FQNEAQ (reference sequence). CDR3 size: 15 residues. The V segment lost 7 bases and the J segment 0 bases; nucleotides outside the gene matches: 4. Here the CDR3 DNA reads TGTGCCAGCACTCTGGACAGGGCGAACACCGGGGAGCTGTTTTTT. Protein sequence: CASTLDRANTGELFF.

The rearrangement uses TRBV30 and TRBJ1-5; D not certain. CDR1 GTSNPN and CDR2 SVGIG come from the germline V gene (reference sequence). The CDR3 contains 14 residues. Trimming took 0 bases from V and 6 from J, leaving 12 bases between them. CDR3 in DNA: TGTGCCTGGAGTGTACTCGAACGGGGTCAGCCCCAGCATTTT. This encodes CAWSVLERGQPQHF.

This sequence joins TRBV9 and TRBJ2-1; 14 positions agree with TRBD2. CDR3 length: 17 residues. V trimming: 2 bases; J trimming: 7 bases; junction bases outside the gene matches: 8. CDR1 and CDR2 (germline): SGDLS, YYNGEE. The CDR3 reads CASSVSGLAGGMNEQFF. CDR3 DNA: TGTGCCAGCAGCGTGTCCGGACTAGCGGGAGGTATGAATGAGCAGTTCTTC.

The table lists this clone with a count of one. The genes are TRBV29-1 and TRBJ1-2; D perhaps matches TRBD1 (5 bases). V was shortened by 5 bases and J by 4 bases, with 23 bases between the two germline ends. Germline lookup yields CDR1 SQVTM and CDR2 ANQGSEA. The CDR3 is 16 residues long. DNA for the CDR3: TGCAGCGTTAACAAGTGGGGCCAGGGAAACCTCTATGGCTACACCTTC. This codes for CSVNKWGQGNLYGYTF.

The CDR3 spells CASSSNAQQDLIYYGYTF. The DNA for the CDR3 is TGTGCCAGCAGCTCCAATGCCCAACAGGACCTCATATATTATGGCTACACCTTC. The gene calls are TRBV5-6 and TRBJ1-2; maybe TRBD1 (5 bases). In germline, CDR1 is SGHDT, CDR2 YYEEEE. This CDR3 comprises 18 residues. V was shortened by 3 bases and J by 5 bases, with 26 bases between the two germline ends. Supplemented by reference TRBV5-6 and TRBJ1-2, the full variable domain reads DAGVTQSPTHLIKTRGQQVTLRCSPKSGHDTVSWYQQALGQGPQFIFQYYEEEERQRGNFPDRFSGHQFPNYSSELNVNALLLGDSALYLCASSSNAQQDLIYYGYTFGSGTRLTVV.

This clone occurred a few times. The rearrangement links TRBV2 to TRBJ2-7; TRBD2 matches 7 bases. CDR3 length: 12 residues. Germline V gene lookup returns CDR1 SNHLY and CDR2 FYNNEI. Germline trimming cut 6 bases from V and 5 bases from J; bases unmatched to any gene: 4. The chain's CDR3 is CASSVLANEQYF. CDR3 nucleotide sequence: TGTGCCAGCAGCGTACTAGCGAACGAGCAGTACTTC.

The chain carries TRBV6-1 and TRBJ2-1, with 14 bases that match TRBD2. CDR3 size: 14 residues. From germline, CDR1 is MNHNS and CDR2 SASEGT. Germline trimming cut 8 bases from V and 10 bases from J; bases unmatched to any gene: 7. CDR3 region: CASGGLAGAGEQFF. CDR3 coding DNA: TGTGCCAGCGGGGGACTAGCGGGAGCCGGGGAGCAGTTCTTC.